The clone carrying this TCR beta chain showed up many times. Regions amplified from RNA transcripts were the TCR beta CDR3 regions. RT-PCR in the first round (using the HTBI primer set) targeted the TCR CDR3. Each CDR3 protein is one row after TCRdb ran MiXCR on the multiplex PCR reads. There are about 410,000 distinct CDR3 sequences in the sample; approximately 14% occur only once, and about 13% lies in the top ten. These data originate in a study of T cells in Graves' hyperthyroidism and ophthalmopathy. At least 3 on the Clinical Activity Score was recorded for ophthalmopathy patients, who also had NOSPECS grade at least 4 and duration under 3 months. The V gene lost 4 bases and the J gene lost 4 bases, with 5 bases spanning the gap. The CDR3 extends over 11 amino acids. The germline V gene has CDR1 GTSNPN and CDR2 SVGIG (reference sequence).

This TCR was sampled from a man between 18 and 29 years old with Graves' ophthalmopathy. The material sequenced was blood. The chain links TRBV30 to TRBJ1-3, with D unresolved. CDR3 residues: CAWTEGNTIYF. CDR3 DNA sequence: TGTGCCTGGACCGAGGGAAACACCATATATTTT.